What follows describes a single T cell receptor (beta chain). The sample comes from a study of lymphopenia after photon versus proton radiotherapy. The junction had 7 bases not matched to a gene; V was cut back by 4 bases and J by 4 bases. CDR3 length equals 16 residues. CDR1 is MGHRA and CDR2 is YSYEKL in the germline V gene. The repertoire was sequenced with immunoSEQ multiplex PCR; TCRdb's copy has only in-frame clones and lacks some. The sample lists more than 80,000 clones; more than 70% were seen once. J is TRBJ1-5 and V is TRBV4-1; TRBD1 matches at 10 bases. Sequenced material: peripheral blood, taken from a patient treated with proton-based radiotherapy. The sequence derives from a man between 60 and 75 years old with pancreatic cancer. Here the CDR3 DNA reads TGCGCCAGCAGCCCTACGGACAGGGGGGAAAATCAGCCCCAGCATTTT. Translating it yields CASSPTDRGENQPQHF.